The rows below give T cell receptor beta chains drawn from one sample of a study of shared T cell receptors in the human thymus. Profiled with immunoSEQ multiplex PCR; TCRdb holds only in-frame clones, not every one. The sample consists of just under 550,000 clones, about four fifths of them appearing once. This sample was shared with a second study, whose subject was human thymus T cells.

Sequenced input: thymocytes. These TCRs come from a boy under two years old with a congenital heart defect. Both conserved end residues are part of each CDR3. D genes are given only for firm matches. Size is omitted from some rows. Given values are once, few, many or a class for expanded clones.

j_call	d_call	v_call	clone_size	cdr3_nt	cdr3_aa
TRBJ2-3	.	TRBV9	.	TGTGCCAGCAGCGTAGCTACTTTAGCTGGAGATACGCAGTATTTT	CASSVATLAGDTQYF
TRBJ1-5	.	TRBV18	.	TGTGCCAGCTCACCTTCAGGGGCGAATGGCAATCAGCCCCAGCATTTT	CASSPSGANGNQPQHF
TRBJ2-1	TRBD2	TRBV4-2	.	TGTGCCAGCAGCCAAGTGCGGCAGGGCGGGAGGGATGAGCAGTTCTTC	CASSQVRQGGRDEQFF
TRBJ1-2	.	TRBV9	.	TGTGCCAGCAGTGCCCCCGTCCTGGGCTCAGGGGAGGGCTACACCTTC	CASSAPVLGSGEGYTF
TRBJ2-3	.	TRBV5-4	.	TGTGCCAGCAGCCTGCGGCCAGATACGCAGTATTTT	CASSLRPDTQYF
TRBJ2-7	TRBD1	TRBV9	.	TGTGCCAGCAGCGTAGCCGGGACAGGGGTTTACGAGCAGTACTTC	CASSVAGTGVYEQYF
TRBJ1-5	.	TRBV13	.	TGTGCCAGCAGTTTCGGCAATCAGCCCCAGCATTTT	CASSFGNQPQHF
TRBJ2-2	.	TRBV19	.	TGTGCCAGTAAGGGCAGGGTGGCCGGGGAGCTGTTTTTT	CASKGRVAGELFF
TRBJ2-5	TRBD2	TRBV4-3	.	TGCGCCAGCAGCCAAGATGGGTCCGGGACTAGCGAGAAAGAGACCCAGTACTTC	CASSQDGSGTSEKETQYF
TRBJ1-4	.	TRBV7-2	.	TGTGCCAGCAGCATTGGGGCAGAGGCTGAAAAACTGTTTTTT	CASSIGAEAEKLFF
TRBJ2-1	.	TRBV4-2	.	TGTGCCAGCAGCCAAGCCAGCGATGAGCAGTTCTTC	CASSQASDEQFF
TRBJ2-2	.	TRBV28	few	TGTGCCAGCAGTTCGACCGGGGAGCTGTTTTTT	CASSSTGELFF
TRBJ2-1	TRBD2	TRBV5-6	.	TGTGCCAGCAGCCTCGGGACTAGCGGGAGTGGGTTCTTC	CASSLGTSGSGFF
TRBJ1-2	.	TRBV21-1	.	TGTGCCAGCACCGTGACAGGGTTTAACTATGGCTACACCTTC	CASTVTGFNYGYTF
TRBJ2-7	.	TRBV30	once	TGTGCCTGGAGGGGCGACGAGCAGTACTTC	CAWRGDEQYF
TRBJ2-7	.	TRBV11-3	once	TGTGCCAGCAGCTCCCCATGGGTTTGCCAGGACTACGAGCAGTACTTC	CASSSPWVCQDYEQYF
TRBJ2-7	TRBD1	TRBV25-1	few	TGTGCCAGCAGTGGAGGGACAGAACTTTACGAGCAGTACTTC	CASSGGTELYEQYF
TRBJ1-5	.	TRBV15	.	TGTGCCACCAGCAGTCCGGAGGGAAAATATTGGGCCGATCAGCCCCAGCATTTT	CATSSPEGKYWADQPQHF
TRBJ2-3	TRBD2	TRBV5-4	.	TGTGCCAGCACTTGGCGGGAGGTAAAAGATACGCAGTATTTT	CASTWREVKDTQYF
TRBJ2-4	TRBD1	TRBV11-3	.	TGTGCCAGCAGCGGGGGGGGACAGGGGAAAAACATTCAGTACTTC	CASSGGGQGKNIQYF
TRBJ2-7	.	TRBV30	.	TGTGCCTTATTCCCCGCCCTATCCGGGATTAACTACGAGCAGTACTTC	CALFPALSGINYEQYF
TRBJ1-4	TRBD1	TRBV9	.	TGTGCCAGCAGCCAGGGGGCTGATCCCGCTAATGAAAAACTGTTTTTT	CASSQGADPANEKLFF
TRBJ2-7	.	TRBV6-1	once	TGTGCCAGCACCAACAGGAAATCCGACGGAGAACAGTACTTC	CASTNRKSDGEQYF
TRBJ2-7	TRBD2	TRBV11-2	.	TGTGCCAGCAGCTTTAGCGGGAGGTTCTACGAGCAGTACTTC	CASSFSGRFYEQYF
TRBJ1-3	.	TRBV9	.	TGTGCCAGCAGCAAACTGGGGCATTTCGGAAACACCATATATTTT	CASSKLGHFGNTIYF
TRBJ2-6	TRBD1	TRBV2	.	TGTGCCAGCAGTGTAAAAACAGGGGGCGCATCTGGGGCCAACGTCCTGACTTTC	CASSVKTGGASGANVLTF
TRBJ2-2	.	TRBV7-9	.	TGTGCCAGCAGCTTAGGTCAGGCTGGGGAGCTGTTTTTT	CASSLGQAGELFF
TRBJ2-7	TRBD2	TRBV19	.	TGTGCCAGTAGCCAGCGGGAGAGATCCCAGCAGTACTTC	CASSQRERSQQYF
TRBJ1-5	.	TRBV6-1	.	TGTGCCAGCACTCCCGGACATTACAATCAGCCCCAGCATTTT	CASTPGHYNQPQHF
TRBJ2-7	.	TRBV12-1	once	TGTGCCAGCAGCTTTGCGCTAACTGGACTAGCGGGATCCGAGCAGTACTTC	CASSFALTGLAGSEQYF
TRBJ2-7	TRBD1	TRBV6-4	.	TGTGCCAGCAGCCCGGACAGGGGGAATTACGAGCAGTACTTC	CASSPDRGNYEQYF
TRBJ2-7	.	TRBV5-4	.	TGTGCCAGCAGCTTTCGGCCAGGACGGGAAAGGAAATACTACGAGCAGTACTTC	CASSFRPGRERKYYEQYF
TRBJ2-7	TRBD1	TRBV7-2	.	TGTGCCAGCAGCTCTAGGACAGGGGCCCACGAGCAGTACTTC	CASSSRTGAHEQYF
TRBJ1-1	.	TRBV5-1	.	TGCGCCAGCAGCTTGGACAGAAACACTGAAGCTTTCTTT	CASSLDRNTEAFF
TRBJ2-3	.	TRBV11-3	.	TGTGCCAGCAGCTTAACCGGGAGCACAGATACGCAGTATTTT	CASSLTGSTDTQYF
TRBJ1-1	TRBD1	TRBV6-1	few	TGTGCCAGCAGTGAAGGGGAGGACAGGGGCACTGAAGCTTTCTTT	CASSEGEDRGTEAFF
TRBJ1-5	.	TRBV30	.	TGTGCCTGGAGTGTCAGGACAGAGGATCAGCCCCAGCATTTT	CAWSVRTEDQPQHF
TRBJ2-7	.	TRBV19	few	TGTGCCAGTAGTATAGGAATGGGGCAGGGCAGGGACGAGCAGTACTTC	CASSIGMGQGRDEQYF
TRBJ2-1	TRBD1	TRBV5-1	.	TGCGCCAGCACTCCGGGACAGGGGTATGAGCAGTTCTTC	CASTPGQGYEQFF
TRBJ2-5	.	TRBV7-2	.	TGTGCCAGCACCCCGACAGGCAACGGCCAAGAGACCCAGTACTTC	CASTPTGNGQETQYF
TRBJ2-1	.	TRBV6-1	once	TGTGCCAGCAGTGCCGCAGGGTGGGAACTCTACAATGAGCAGTTCTTC	CASSAAGWELYNEQFF
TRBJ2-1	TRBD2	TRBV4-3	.	TGCGCCAGCAGCAGGACTAGCGGGAGTGTCTCCTACAATGAGCAGTTCTTC	CASSRTSGSVSYNEQFF